The entry that follows covers one TCR beta chain sequence. Its antigen is undetermined. Germline CDR1 is WNHNN and CDR2 is SYGVQD (reference sequence). CDR3 length: 13 amino acids. V lost 9 bases and J lost 2, with 10 bases in between. This entry comes from a study of cytomegalovirus exposure and HLA in healthy donors. Study-level findings and limits: Specific recognition of CMV antigens was confirmed in vitro for a few chains (all CMV-associated).

Both 60 Vbeta primers and 13 Jbeta primers went into the PCR. Sequenced by immunoSEQ multiplex PCR; TCRdb stores in-frame clones only, minus some. The top ten clones hold less than 7.5% of a sample with roughly 140,000 clones, about four fifths of them seen once. The TCR comes from a woman between 40 and 55 years old in good health and CMV-seropositive. This chain connects TRBV10-1 to TRBJ2-2; D might be TRBD2 (5 bases). The sequenced sample consisted of PBMCs. The CDR3 sequence is CASRSGNTGELFF. CDR3 bases: TGCGCCAGTCGCTCGGGAAACACCGGGGAGCTGTTTTTT.